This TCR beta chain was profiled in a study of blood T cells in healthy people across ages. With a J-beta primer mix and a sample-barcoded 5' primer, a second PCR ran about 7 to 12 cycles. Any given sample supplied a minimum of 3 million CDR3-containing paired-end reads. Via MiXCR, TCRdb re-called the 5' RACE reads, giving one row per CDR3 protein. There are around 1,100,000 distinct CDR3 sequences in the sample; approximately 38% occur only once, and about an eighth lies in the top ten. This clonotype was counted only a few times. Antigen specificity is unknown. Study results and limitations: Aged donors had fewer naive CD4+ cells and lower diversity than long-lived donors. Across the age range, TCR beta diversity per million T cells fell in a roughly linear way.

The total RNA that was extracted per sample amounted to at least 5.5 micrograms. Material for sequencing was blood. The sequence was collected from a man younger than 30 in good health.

The CDR3 region has the DNA TGCAGTGCCTTGACTAGCGGGGGTAACACAGATACGCAGTATTTT. Translating gives CSALTSGGNTDTQYF. This chain links TRBV20-1 with TRBJ2-3; TRBD2 matches at 12 bases. Trimming at V came to 6 bases and at J to 2 bases, leaving 6 bases not matched to a gene. The germline CDR1 and CDR2 sequences are DFQATT and SNEGSKA (reference sequence). The CDR3 has 15 residues.